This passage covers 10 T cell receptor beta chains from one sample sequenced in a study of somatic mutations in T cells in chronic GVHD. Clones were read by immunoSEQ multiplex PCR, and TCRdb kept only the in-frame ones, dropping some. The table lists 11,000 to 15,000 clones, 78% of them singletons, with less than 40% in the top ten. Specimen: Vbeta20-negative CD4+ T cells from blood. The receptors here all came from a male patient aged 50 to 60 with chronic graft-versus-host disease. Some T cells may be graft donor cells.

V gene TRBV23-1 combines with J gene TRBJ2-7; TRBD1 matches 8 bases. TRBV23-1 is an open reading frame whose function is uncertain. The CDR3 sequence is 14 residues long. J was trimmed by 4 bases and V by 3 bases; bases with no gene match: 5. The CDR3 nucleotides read TGCGCCAGCAGTCAGCCGACAGGGGTATACGAGCAGTACTTC. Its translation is CASSQPTGVYEQYF.

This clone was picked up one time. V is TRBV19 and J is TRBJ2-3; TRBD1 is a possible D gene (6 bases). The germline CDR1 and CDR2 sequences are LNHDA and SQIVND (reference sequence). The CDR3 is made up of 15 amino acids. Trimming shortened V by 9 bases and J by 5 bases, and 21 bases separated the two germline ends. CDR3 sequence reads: CASTRGGNPIDTQYF. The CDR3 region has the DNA TGTGCCAGCACGAGAGGGGGAAACCCTATAGATACGCAGTATTTT.

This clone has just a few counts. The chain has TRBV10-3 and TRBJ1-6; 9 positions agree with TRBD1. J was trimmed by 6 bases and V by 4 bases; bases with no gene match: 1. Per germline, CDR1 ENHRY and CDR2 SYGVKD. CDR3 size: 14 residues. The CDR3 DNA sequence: TGTGCCATCAGTGGACAGGGGGTTAATTCACCCCTCCACTTT. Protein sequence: CAISGQGVNSPLHF.

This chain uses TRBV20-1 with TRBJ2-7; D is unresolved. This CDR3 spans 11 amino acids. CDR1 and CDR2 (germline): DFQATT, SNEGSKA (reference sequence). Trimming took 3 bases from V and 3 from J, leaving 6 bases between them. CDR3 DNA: TGCAGTGCTAGGTACAGCTACGAGCAGTACTTC. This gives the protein CSARYSYEQYF.

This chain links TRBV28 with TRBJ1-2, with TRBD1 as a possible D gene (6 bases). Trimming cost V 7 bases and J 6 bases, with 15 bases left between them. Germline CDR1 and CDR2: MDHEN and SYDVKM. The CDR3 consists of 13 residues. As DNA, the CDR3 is TGTGCCAGCATCCCAGGGGCAGAGCATGGCTACACCTTC. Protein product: CASIPGAEHGYTF.

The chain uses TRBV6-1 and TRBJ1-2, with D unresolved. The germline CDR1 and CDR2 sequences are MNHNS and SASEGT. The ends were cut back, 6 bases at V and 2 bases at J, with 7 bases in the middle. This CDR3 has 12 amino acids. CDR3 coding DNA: TGTGCCAGCAGACCAGAAAACTATGGCTACACCTTC. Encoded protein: CASRPENYGYTF.

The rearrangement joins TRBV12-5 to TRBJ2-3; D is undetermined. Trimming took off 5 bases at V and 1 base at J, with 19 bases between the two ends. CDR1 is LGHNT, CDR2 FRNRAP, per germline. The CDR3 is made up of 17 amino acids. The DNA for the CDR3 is TGTGCTAGTGGTCCCGCTTTAGACTCCAGCGGCACAGATACGCAGTATTTT. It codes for CASGPALDSSGTDTQYF.

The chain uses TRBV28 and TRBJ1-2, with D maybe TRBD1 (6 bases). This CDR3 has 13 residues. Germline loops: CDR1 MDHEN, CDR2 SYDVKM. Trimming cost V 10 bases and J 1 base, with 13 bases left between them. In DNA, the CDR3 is TGTGCCATAGATGGACAGCTTAACTATGGCTACACCTTC. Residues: CAIDGQLNYGYTF.

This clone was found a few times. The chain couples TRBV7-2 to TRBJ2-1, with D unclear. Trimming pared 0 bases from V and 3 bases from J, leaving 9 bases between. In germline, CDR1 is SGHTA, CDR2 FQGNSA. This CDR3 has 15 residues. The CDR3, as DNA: TGTGCCAGCAGCTTAGCGGAAGCGAACTACAATGAGCAGTTCTTC. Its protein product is CASSLAEANYNEQFF.

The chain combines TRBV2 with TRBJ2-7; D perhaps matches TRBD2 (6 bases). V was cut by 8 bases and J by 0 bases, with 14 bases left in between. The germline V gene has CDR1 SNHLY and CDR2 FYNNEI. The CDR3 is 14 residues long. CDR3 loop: CASRTRGSSYEQYF. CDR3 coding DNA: TGTGCCAGCCGTACTCGGGGGAGCTCCTACGAGCAGTACTTC.